The rows below give T cell receptor beta chains drawn from one sample of a study of T cells in Graves' hyperthyroidism and ophthalmopathy. TCRdb ran MiXCR on the multiplex PCR reads and lists one entry per CDR3 protein. The sample has over 450,000 distinct CDR3 sequences; approximately 17% are singletons. Sequencing was carried out using blood. These receptors were collected from a woman between 18 and 30 years old with Graves' ophthalmopathy. CDR3s include the opening cysteine and the closing phenylalanine or tryptophan. The order of the fields is V gene, D gene, J gene, clone size, CDR3 DNA, CDR3 protein. A D gene is named only where the DNA matches it firmly. The size field is filled for only some rows; it gives once, few, many or a size class.

TRBV11-1	NA	TRBJ2-1	many	TGTGCCAGCAGCGCCGGACTTAGCTACAATGAGCAGTTCTTC	CASSAGLSYNEQFF
TRBV6-9	NA	TRBJ1-6	NA	TGTGCCAGCAGTTGTCAAGGTAGAAATAATTCACCCCTCCACTTT	CASSCQGRNNSPLHF
TRBV30	NA	TRBJ1-5	many	TGTGCCTGGAGGGACAGTAGCAATCAGCCCCAGCATTTT	CAWRDSSNQPQHF
TRBV7-9	NA	TRBJ2-3	NA	TGTGCCAGCAGCTTACCTCCGTTCCTTGGCACAGATACGCAGTATTTT	CASSLPPFLGTDTQYF
TRBV29-1	TRBD2	TRBJ2-1	few	TGCAGCGTCCTAGCGGATAGCTCCTACAATGAGCAGTTCTTC	CSVLADSSYNEQFF
TRBV12-3/TRBV12-4	TRBD1	TRBJ2-1	many	TGTGCCAGCAGTTTAGGGACAGGGGGTGAGCAGTTCTTC	CASSLGTGGEQFF
TRBV20-1	NA	TRBJ2-2	NA	TGCAGTGCTTCCGGCGACACCGGGGAGCTGTTTTTT	CSASGDTGELFF
TRBV6-1	NA	TRBJ1-2	many	TGTGCCAGCAGTGAAGAGCATGGGTTTAACTATGGCTACACCTTC	CASSEEHGFNYGYTF
TRBV9	NA	TRBJ2-5	few	TGTGCCAGTACGTCGAAGACCCAGTACTTC	CASTSKTQYF
TRBV7-9	NA	TRBJ2-5	few	TGTGCCAGCAGCTCCCCCCCCGAGGGGGTCCAAGAGACCCAGTACTTC	CASSSPPEGVQETQYF
TRBV20-1	NA	TRBJ2-3	many	TGCAGTGCGAAGGGACTCTTCCAACCAGATACGCAGTATTTT	CSAKGLFQPDTQYF
TRBV9	NA	TRBJ2-3	many	TGTGCCAGCAGCGGTCGGGACTTCTCAGATACGCAGTATTTT	CASSGRDFSDTQYF
TRBV2	NA	TRBJ2-3	NA	TGTGCCAGCATGCAGGGACCCCCACTCTATACGCAGTATTTT	CASMQGPPLYTQYF
TRBV30	NA	TRBJ1-3	many	TGTGCCTGGAGTGTAAAGGGAAATGCTCCTGGAAACACCATATATTTT	CAWSVKGNAPGNTIYF
TRBV20-1	TRBD2	TRBJ2-3	NA	TGCAGTGCTAACCCTAGCGGGGACCTGAATACGCAGTATTTT	CSANPSGDLNTQYF
TRBV7-6	TRBD1	TRBJ2-2	few	TGTGCCAGCAGCTTATCTCGGACAGGGACGAACACCGGGGAGCTGTTTTTT	CASSLSRTGTNTGELFF
TRBV20-1	NA	TRBJ2-1	many	TGCAGTGCTCCACCACCTAGCCCGACCCGTTACAATGAGCAGTTCTTC	CSAPPPSPTRYNEQFF
TRBV11-2	TRBD1	TRBJ2-7	many	TGTGCCAGCAGTTCCCGGGACAGGGAGGTATACGAGCAGTACTTC	CASSSRDREVYEQYF
TRBV5-1	TRBD2	TRBJ2-2	NA	TGCGCCAGCAAAGCAAGCGGGGGGGCGGCGAACACCGGGGAGCTGTTTTTT	CASKASGGAANTGELFF
TRBV30	TRBD2	TRBJ2-3	NA	TGTGCCTGGAGCCTTAGCGGGGGCCGAAGCACAGATACGCAGTATTTT	CAWSLSGGRSTDTQYF
TRBV4-2	NA	TRBJ2-7	many	TGTGCCAGCAGCCAGGGGACCGAGCAGTACTTC	CASSQGTEQYF
TRBV28	NA	TRBJ1-4	NA	TGTGCCAGCACCGATGGCCGGCTAAATGAAAAACTGTTTTTT	CASTDGRLNEKLFF
TRBV28	TRBD2	TRBJ2-1	many	TGTGCCAGCAGTTCCCCTAGCGGGAGGGCCCTGTTCCAAAATGAGCAGTTCTTC	CASSSPSGRALFQNEQFF
TRBV2	TRBD2	TRBJ2-2	many	TGTGCCAGCACGGCGGGAGAGGGGACCGGGGAGCTGTTTTTT	CASTAGEGTGELFF
TRBV5-5	TRBD2	TRBJ2-5	many	TGTGCCAGCAGCTTTAGCGGGGGGGCCAGGGAGACCCAGTACTTC	CASSFSGGARETQYF
TRBV25-1	NA	TRBJ1-5	few	TGTGCCAGCAGTGGCAGAGGGATTGGCAATCAGCCCCAGCATTTT	CASSGRGIGNQPQHF
TRBV11-1	NA	TRBJ2-3	NA	TGTGCCAGCAGCTTAGCAGTCCGGCGGGTAGCCACGAATACGCAGTATTTT	CASSLAVRRVATNTQYF
TRBV4-1	NA	TRBJ1-2	NA	TGTGCCAGCAGCCAAACCCGGGACACGGGGCACTATGGCTACACCTTC	CASSQTRDTGHYGYTF
TRBV11-2	NA	TRBJ1-1	many	TGTGCCAGCAGCTCTACCCGGACAGTCCCCCTATTGAGGACTGAAGCTTTCTTT	CASSSTRTVPLLRTEAFF
TRBV13	NA	TRBJ2-7	many	TGTGCCAGCAGCCTTATCCGACCTGTCCGCTACGAGCAGTACTTC	CASSLIRPVRYEQYF
TRBV11-1	NA	TRBJ2-7	many	TGTGCCAGCAGCTTAGAATTGGCGGGGGCCCCCTACGAGCAGTACTTC	CASSLELAGAPYEQYF
TRBV30	NA	TRBJ1-5	few	TGTGCCTGGGGGGGCCACAAAGCCCGGCATTTT	CAWGGHKARHF
TRBV11-2	NA	TRBJ1-1	many	TGTGCCAGCAGCCGCTCGGGGGGGATGAACACTGAAGCTTTCTTT	CASSRSGGMNTEAFF
TRBV12-3/TRBV12-4	TRBD1	TRBJ2-6	many	TGTGCCAGCAGCCTAGGACAGGGGGCGTCCGGGGCCAACGTCCTGACTTTC	CASSLGQGASGANVLTF
TRBV14	NA	TRBJ2-1	few	TGTGCCAGCAGCCTTGATCGAGAGAGAGGCCGGTGGAAAAGTGAGCAGTTCTTC	CASSLDRERGRWKSEQFF
TRBV27	TRBD1	TRBJ2-7	few	TGTGCCAGCAGTTTAGGGACAGGGTCCGAGCAGTACTTC	CASSLGTGSEQYF
TRBV6-1	TRBD1	TRBJ2-5	NA	TGTGCCAGCAGCTCGACAGGGGAGAGGGAGACCCAGTACTTC	CASSSTGERETQYF
TRBV9	NA	TRBJ1-1	many	TGTGCCAGCAGCGTAGTGAGGGGATCGGAGACTGAAGCTTTCTTT	CASSVVRGSETEAFF
TRBV18	NA	TRBJ1-5	few	TGTGCCAGCTCACCTAAGGGCCCTAGCAATCAGCCCCAGCATTTT	CASSPKGPSNQPQHF
TRBV25-1	TRBD2	TRBJ2-1	many	TGTGCCAGCAGTGAAGGTTCTCGAGGGACTAGCGGGGGAAACAATGAGCAGTTCTTC	CASSEGSRGTSGGNNEQFF
TRBV29-1	NA	TRBJ2-7	NA	TGCAGCGCAGATGGGCCGAACTACGAGCAGTACTTC	CSADGPNYEQYF
TRBV3-1	NA	TRBJ1-1	many	TGTACCAGCAGCCAAGCTTCCACTGAAGCTTTCTTT	CTSSQASTEAFF
TRBV15	TRBD2	TRBJ2-7	many	TGTGCCACCAGCAGAGAAGAACTAGCGGGAGGGCCTTACGAGCAGTACTTC	CATSREELAGGPYEQYF
TRBV14	NA	TRBJ2-1	NA	TGTGCCACCGACGCGATCGAGGGGATAAGGAATGAGCAGTTCTTC	CATDAIEGIRNEQFF
TRBV4-1	NA	TRBJ2-3	NA	TGCGCCAGCAGCCAAGATAGGTTGTTACGCAGTCTTGCGCAGTATTTT	CASSQDRLLRSLAQYF
TRBV30	NA	TRBJ1-5	many	TGTGCCTGGAGTGTACCAAGCACGACCAAGGAGCCCCAGCATTTT	CAWSVPSTTKEPQHF
TRBV6-1	NA	TRBJ2-1	many	TGTGCCAGCAGTGAGGTGGGGGTGGTAGCTGAGCAGTTCTTC	CASSEVGVVAEQFF
TRBV6-8	TRBD1	TRBJ2-7	many	TGTGCCAGCGCAAAGGACAGGGCGACCTACGAGCAGTACTTC	CASAKDRATYEQYF
TRBV5-8	TRBD2	TRBJ2-5	many	TGTGCCAGCAGCTTGCCAGGGCTAGCGGGGGAAGAGACCCAGTACTTC	CASSLPGLAGEETQYF
TRBV30	NA	TRBJ1-2	many	TGTGCCGGACGGACGGACTTTAACTATGGCTACACCTTC	CAGRTDFNYGYTF
TRBV27	NA	TRBJ1-5	NA	TGTGCCAGCAGCCTAACCCTCGGGACGGTCCCTCAGCCCCAGCATTTT	CASSLTLGTVPQPQHF
TRBV11-2	NA	TRBJ2-1	many	TGTGCCAGCAGCGGAGTAGGTTGGCCTCAGGGCGAAGACTACAATGAGCAGTTCTTC	CASSGVGWPQGEDYNEQFF
TRBV7-2	NA	TRBJ2-1	few	TGTGCCAGCCGATCCAGGCGGGGGCTAGCATTGTGGCGGGGTTACAATGAGCAGTTCTTC	CASRSRRGLALWRGYNEQFF
TRBV15	NA	TRBJ1-6	NA	TGTGCCACCAGCGGCAATGGGGGCGATTCACCCCTCCACTTT	CATSGNGGDSPLHF
TRBV15	TRBD2	TRBJ2-1	NA	TGTGCCACGCGGCTAGCGGGTAGCAATGAGCAGTTCTTC	CATRLAGSNEQFF
TRBV28	NA	TRBJ2-3	many	TGTGCCAGCAGTCCCTGGTGGCAGGATAACGGACTCACAGATACGCAGTATTTT	CASSPWWQDNGLTDTQYF
TRBV12-3/TRBV12-4	NA	TRBJ2-5	few	TGTGCCAGCATCATGGGGGGGGCCCCCTACCAAGAGACCCAGTACTTC	CASIMGGAPYQETQYF